The entry that follows covers one T cell receptor (beta chain) sequence. This clonotype was picked up a small number of times. Its antigen remains unidentified. Per-base qualities were not stored, and no clone one base away is much larger. The CDR3 numbers 13 residues from cysteine through phenylalanine. Only CDR3 DNA remains: 39 bases, in frame from the first base. Trimming accounts for 8 bases at V and 7 bases at J, while the number of junction bases matched to no gene is 8. The sample originates from a study of vaccination and CD4 T cells after COVID-19 (dated 2022 in TCRdb). For the wider study: Convalescent patients had a positive SARS-CoV-2 result on nasal swab PCR, and of these patients, 8 or 9 had mild disease and one had severe disease. The convalescent cohort comprised six males and four females, including two Hispanic individuals, seven Caucasians, two Asians and one multiracial person. Participants got two doses of the Pfizer-BioNTech BNT162b2 vaccine (n=8) or two doses of the Moderna mRNA-1273 vaccine (n=2). Post-COVID blood samples were collected from convalescent patients a median of roughly 100 days after diagnosis, with a range of about 30 to 161 days. Post-vaccine blood samples were collected a median of about 72 days after the second vaccine dose, ranging from roughly 14 to 241 days. For stimulating the cultures, overlapping spike peptide pools were used, derived from SARS-CoV-2 as well as from the common cold coronaviruses HCoV-NL63, HCoV-OC43 and HCoV-229E. In control cultures, a CEFX viral epitope pool was used as positive control, an HIV-1 Nef peptide pool was used as negative control, or no peptide was added. In ten to eleven COVID-19 convalescent patients and a few infection-naive healthy vaccine recipients, the spike-specific CD4+ TCR repertoire before mRNA vaccination was compared with the repertoire after mRNA vaccination. Overall study results and their limits: Of the vaccine-specific clones found in convalescent patients, nearly all (304 of 307) were mono-reactive for SARS-CoV-2 spike instead of being cross-reactive with common cold coronaviruses. The study included relatively few convalescent patients and did not analyze early timepoints after natural infection. The median number of SARS-CoV-2-reactive clonotypes rose from around 20 after infection to 38 after vaccination, but the change was not significant. Among convalescent patients, a median about 90% of the SARS-CoV-2-reactive clones seen after vaccination appeared only after vaccination, which suggests priming specific to the vaccine.

This specimen's treatment or condition label, interpreted: approximately nine-day PBMC culture with coronavirus spike peptide pools or control peptides (ViraFEST assay). The ViraFEST assay, used in the study, expanded antigen-specific T cells with peptide pools and then identified the expanded clonotypes through TCR sequencing. The positive SARS-CoV-2 PCR tests of the convalescent patients were dated from March to December 2020, before the Alpha, Beta and Delta variants emerged in the United States. Each well held approximately 2 million PBMCs cultured in IMDM containing roughly 5% human AB serum and around 10 IU/ml IL-2, with roughly 10 ug/ml peptide pools added. On days 3 and 7, half of the culture medium was replaced with fresh IL-2-containing medium. CD4+ T cells were isolated after around 9 days of culture through negative selection using the EasySep CD4+ T cell isolation kit. Ficoll-Paque Plus gradient centrifugation was used to isolate PBMCs from whole blood, and the isolated PBMCs were then either used fresh or cryopreserved at -140C. In general, triplicate wells were set up for every culture condition.

Receptors were amplified or captured by PCR. DNA from cultured CD4+ T cells was subjected to TCR sequencing with the Oncomine TCR Beta short-read assay at the Johns Hopkins FTIC core. The QIAamp micro DNA kit was used to extract genomic DNA from the cultured CD4+ T cells. Oncomine TCR Beta libraries from cultured CD4+ T cells were pooled with unique dual indexes and sequenced on an Illumina iSeq 100. On the study's bioinformatics: Non-productive sequences were filtered out, and CDR3s that did not start with C, did not end with F or W, or were shorter than 7 amino acids were discarded. The MANAFEST web application identified antigen-specific clonotypes by comparing peptide-stimulated wells against reference wells and other culture wells. An FDR below 0.05, an odds ratio above 5, and a productive frequency above 0.1% in at least two of three replicate wells were required for clones to be considered positive. A clonotype counted as cross-reactive if it showed significant expansion both in the SARS-CoV-2 spike wells and in at least one common cold coronavirus spike condition. CDR3 homology was assessed with Levenshtein distances (stringdist) and unrooted phylogenetic trees (ape) in R version 3.6.1. Using fastp at Q25 and MiXCR, TCRdb reprocessed the public reads and kept productive beta chains. Duplicate CDR3 protein sequences are folded into a single record with the most common DNA and genes. The V and J calls were not made by the authors but by TCRdb's processing. Across this sample there are 8,000 to 10,000 distinct CDR3 sequences, with roughly half seen only once. The ten biggest clones cover 20% of the sample.

The TCR sequence derives from a human donor who had recovered from COVID-19. Sequenced sample: CD4+ T cells from blood, cultured in vitro. The chain uses TRBV12-3 or TRBV12-4 and TRBJ1-5; 7 bases in the middle match TRBD1. The DNA reads TGTGCCAGCCGGGGACAGCCGGGACAGCCCCAGCATTTT. Its amino acids are CASRGQPGQPQHF.